This T cell receptor (beta chain) comes out of a study of human T cells and chemical hapten exposure. Study context: Alopecia areata, totalis or universalis affected patients who were mostly female.

The study used a library that attached unique molecular identifiers to individual cDNA molecules. TCRdb itself ran the RACE reads through MiXCR, one entry per CDR3 protein. Among more than 95,000 distinct CDR3 sequences, less than 45% were seen once, and the ten largest hold less than 3%. The CDR3 is made up of 14 amino acids. The V end was cut by 11 bases, the J end by 0 bases, with 11 bases between. Germline V lookup: CDR1 SNHLY, CDR2 FYNNEI. Time point specified: patch test 3, about 24 weeks after DPC sensitization. As to treatment: therapeutic diphenylcyclopropenone sensitization with weekly scalp DPC. Blood, whole and unfractionated, served as the source for total RNA extraction. Study outcomes and limitations: After DPC sensitization, TCRs above 1 in 1000 frequency showed no change.

Concerning this clonotype itself: Its antigen is still unknown.

The receptor comes from a man between 40 and 49 years old with alopecia areata. Some clones in this sample may be carry-over from other donors' samples. The gene calls are TRBV2 and TRBJ2-6; D gene unclear. The starting material was whole blood, obtained in connection with sensitization to the hapten diphenylcyclopropenone (DPC). CDR3 bases: TGTGCCGGATCTTTCTCCTCTGGGGCCAACGTCCTGACTTTC. This sequence encodes CAGSFSSGANVLTF.